This passage covers 8 T cell receptor beta chains from one sample sequenced in a study of blood T cell repertoires in COVID-19. The table came from immunoSEQ multiplex PCR; TCRdb's copy has only in-frame clones and leaves some out. The top ten clones hold 0.98% of a sample with approximately 200,000 clones, more than 75% of them seen once. The sequencing input was peripheral blood. All receptors derive from a man aged 35-49 years with acute or convalescent COVID-19.

The chain recombines TRBV5-6 with TRBJ1-1, with D possibly matching TRBD1 (6 bases). CDR3 length: 15 residues. Germline-derived CDR1 and CDR2 are SGHDT and YYEEEE. V dropped 0 bases and J dropped 1 base, with 10 bases sitting between them. The CDR3 DNA is TGTGCCAGCAGCTTGGTCTCAGGGGAGAACACTGAAGCTTTCTTT. Protein product: CASSLVSGENTEAFF.

The chain's CDR3 is CASSSLGETQYF. The CDR3 coding sequence is TGTGCCAGCAGCTCCCTAGGAGAGACCCAGTACTTC. The V gene is TRBV7-9, the J gene TRBJ2-5; D uncertain. The germline V gene encodes CDR1 SEHNR and CDR2 FQNEAQ (reference sequence). The CDR3 contains 12 residues. V shed 4 bases and J shed 4 bases, with 7 bases lying between them.

The chain joins TRBV6-5 to TRBJ1-2, with no clear D. Germline V CDR1 and CDR2: MNHEY, SVGAGI. The CDR3 totals 12 residues. The ends were cut back, 7 bases at V and 4 bases at J, with 10 bases in the middle. The CDR3 DNA is TGTGCCAGCACCGTAGGGAGCTATGGCTACACCTTC. As protein: CASTVGSYGYTF.

The chain joins TRBV5-6 to TRBJ2-7; tentative D call: TRBD2 (5 bases). This CDR3 spans 14 amino acids. Germline V lookup: CDR1 SGHDT, CDR2 YYEEEE. V was cut by 7 bases and J by 0 bases, with 14 bases left in between. The CDR3 DNA sequence: TGTGCCAGCCTCGCGGCGGGTGTCTCCTACGAGCAGTACTTC. Amino acid sequence: CASLAAGVSYEQYF.

This clone was recorded only once. This rearrangement joins TRBV9 to TRBJ1-1, with 8 nucleotides matching TRBD1. After removal of 3 bases from V and 4 bases from J, the junction contained 11 bases not matched to a gene. The CDR3 is 16 residues long. Germline V gene lookup returns CDR1 SGDLS and CDR2 YYNGEE. CDR3: CASSDGLGQGITEAFF. Here the CDR3 DNA reads TGTGCCAGCAGCGACGGGCTTGGACAGGGAATCACTGAAGCTTTCTTT. Looking up the rest from reference TRBV9 and TRBJ1-1 gives the full variable domain: DSGVTQTPKHLITATGQRVTLRCSPRSGDLSVYWYQQSLDQGLQFLIQYYNGEERAKGNILERFSAQQFPDLHSELNLSSLELGDSALYFCASSDGLGQGITEAFFGQGTRLTVV.

With respect to this clone: The sample holds other DNA sequences that translate to the same CDR3. The chain has TRBV5-1 and TRBJ1-1, with D possibly being TRBD1 (6 bases). Germline loops: CDR1 SGHRS, CDR2 YFSETQ. The CDR3 extends over 14 amino acids. V was clipped by 0 bases and J by 5 bases, with 11 bases between them. Written as DNA, the CDR3 is TGCGCCAGCAGCTTGGAACAGGGACGGACTGAAGCTTTCTTT. It codes for CASSLEQGRTEAFF.

This chain joins TRBV5-1 and TRBJ1-1; 7 nucleotides align to TRBD1. CDR1 is SGHRS and CDR2 is YFSETQ in the germline V gene. V lost 0 bases to trimming and J lost 8 bases; unmatched junction nucleotides: 7. The length of the CDR3 is 14 residues. DNA of the CDR3: TGCGCCAGCAGCTTGGCCAGGCCAGGGGGAGAAGCTTTCTTT. This encodes CASSLARPGGEAFF. The whole variable domain, remainder taken from reference TRBV5-1 and TRBJ1-1, is KAGVTQTPRYLIKTRGQQVTLSCSPISGHRSVSWYQQTPGQGLQFLFEYFSETQRNKGNFPGRFSGRQFSNSRSEMNVSTLELGDSALYLCASSLARPGGEAFFGQGTRLTVV.

V and J are TRBV18 and TRBJ2-2; TRBD1 aligns across 7 bases. The CDR3 is 17 amino acids. With V trimmed by 1 base and J by 0 bases, 5 bases remained unmatched. Germline values: CDR1 KGHSH, CDR2 LQKENI. The chain's CDR3 is CASSPRPTGTNTGELFF. The CDR3 DNA reads TGTGCCAGCTCACCACGGCCGACAGGGACGAACACCGGGGAGCTGTTTTTT.